This is a list of T cell receptor beta chains from one sample in a study of CXCR3-negative and CXCR3-positive naive CD8 T cells. TCRdb re-called the 5' RACE reads and catalogs CDR3 proteins one per entry, DNA excluded. The repertoire table contains 130,000 to 150,000 distinct CDR3 sequences. What was sequenced was naive CXCR3+ CD8+ T cells from blood. These receptors were obtained from a human donor in good health. Some clones in this sample may be carry-over from other donors' samples. Both conserved end residues are part of each CDR3. The order of the fields is V gene, J gene, CDR3 protein.

>TRBV13|TRBJ2-3
CASSLERGDTQYF
>TRBV4-2|TRBJ2-5
CASSQARGGEETQYF
>TRBV7-9|TRBJ2-5
CASSQWGQGAGETQYF
>TRBV2|TRBJ1-1
CASSEEGGTEAFF
>TRBV5-1|TRBJ2-7
CASSGMKSYEQYF
>TRBV5-6|TRBJ2-7
CASSFSATGGEQYF
>TRBV12-3/TRBV12-4|TRBJ1-1
CASSTDTGVTEAFF
>TRBV19|TRBJ2-7
CASSVADSYEQYF
>TRBV13|TRBJ2-1
CASSAGAYNEQFF
>TRBV28|TRBJ2-3
CASSLRGGPSTDTQYF
>TRBV20-1|TRBJ2-2
CSAAGFGRPGLGMELFF
>TRBV20-1|TRBJ1-3
CSVLVLTDSGNTIYF
>TRBV12-3/TRBV12-4|TRBJ2-2
CASSFRPNTGELFF
>TRBV12-3/TRBV12-4|TRBJ2-7
CASSVTGGRSSYEQYF
>TRBV7-9|TRBJ1-5
CASSLGQDSNQPQHF
>TRBV21-1|TRBJ1-4
CASSILPPKEKLFF
>TRBV7-8|TRBJ2-7
CASTTGQGSYEQYF
>TRBV6-5|TRBJ1-1
CASREEVFLEAFF
>TRBV29-1|TRBJ1-1
CSSWGGTEAFF
>TRBV29-1|TRBJ2-7
CSARQGNSYEQYF
>TRBV21-1|TRBJ2-1
CASSTKFLVKGRSGYNEQFF
>TRBV15|TRBJ2-5
CATSRRDLPETQYF
>TRBV7-9|TRBJ2-5
CASSREETQYF
>TRBV7-9|TRBJ1-1
CASSLDGTANTEAFF
>TRBV19|TRBJ2-7
CASSRALSREGYEQYF
>TRBV7-9|TRBJ2-7
CASRQASTYEQYF
>TRBV7-2|TRBJ2-7
CASSSIGTSGYEQYF
>TRBV7-9|TRBJ1-4
CASSLDSRGKLFF
>TRBV7-9|TRBJ2-1
CASSLQWSTEQFF
>TRBV5-5|TRBJ2-2
CASTTARDRVSNTGELFF
>TRBV29-1|TRBJ2-7
CSAYRGSYDEQYF
>TRBV10-3|TRBJ1-2
CAISESKGGYYGYTF
>TRBV10-3|TRBJ2-1
CAIRDTSGSSYNEQFF
>TRBV12-3/TRBV12-4|TRBJ1-1
CASSWPAGADTEAFF
>TRBV28|TRBJ2-1
CASSFDRDPYKQFF
>TRBV7-6|TRBJ2-1
CASSLLGRGSYNEQFF
>TRBV12-3/TRBV12-4|TRBJ2-7
CASTGTRSYEQYF
>TRBV27|TRBJ2-1
CASSLLVRNEQFF
>TRBV6-5|TRBJ2-1
CASSYLESNEQFF
>TRBV9|TRBJ2-7
CASSVAVGAYEQYF